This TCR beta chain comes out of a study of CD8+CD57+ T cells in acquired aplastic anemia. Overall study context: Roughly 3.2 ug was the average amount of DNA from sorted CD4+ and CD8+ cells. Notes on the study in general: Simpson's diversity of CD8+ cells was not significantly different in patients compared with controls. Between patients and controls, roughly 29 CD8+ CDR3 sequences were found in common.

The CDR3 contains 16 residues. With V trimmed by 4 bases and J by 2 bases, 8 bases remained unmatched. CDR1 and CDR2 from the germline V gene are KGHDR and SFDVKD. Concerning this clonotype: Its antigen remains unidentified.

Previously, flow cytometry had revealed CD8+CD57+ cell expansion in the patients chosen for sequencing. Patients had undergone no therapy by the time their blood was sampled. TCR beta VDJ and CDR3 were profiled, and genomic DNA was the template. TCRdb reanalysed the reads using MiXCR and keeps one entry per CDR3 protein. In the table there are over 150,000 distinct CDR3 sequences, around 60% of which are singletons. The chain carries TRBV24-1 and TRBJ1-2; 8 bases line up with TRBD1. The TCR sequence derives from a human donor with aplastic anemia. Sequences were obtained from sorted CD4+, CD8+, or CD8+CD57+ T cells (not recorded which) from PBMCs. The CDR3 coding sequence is TGTGCCACCAGTGAACACCACAGGGGGACCAACTATGGCTACACCTTC. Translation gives CATSEHHRGTNYGYTF.